This entry concerns a single T cell receptor beta chain. The data were obtained in a study of blood T cell repertoires in COVID-19. Overall study context: Spain, Italy and the United States supplied samples that represented acute and convalescent COVID-19.

The ends lost 8 bases at V and 3 bases at J; junction bases unmatched: 13. This CDR3 region has 15 residues. Germline assignment: CDR1 GTSNPN and CDR2 SVGIG (reference sequence). Sequencing was performed with immunoSEQ multiplex PCR; in TCRdb, only in-frame clones are kept and a portion is missing. Counted here are roughly 80,000 clones, roughly nine tenths occurring once; the ten biggest clones make up about 9.6%. The sequenced sample consisted of peripheral blood. The V call is TRBV30, the J call TRBJ2-1; 7 bases align to TRBD1. The sequence came from a human donor in a cohort sampled during active COVID-19. In nucleotides, the CDR3 is TGTGCCACAAACCCCAGGGACAGCCACTACAATGAGCAGTTCTTC. It translates to CATNPRDSHYNEQFF.